A selection of T cell receptor beta chains follows, all from one sample in a study of T-cell reconstitution after alpha-beta-depleted transplantation in children. TCRdb ran MiXCR on the PCR reads and lists one entry per CDR3 protein. The data contain more than 200,000 distinct CDR3 sequences, approximately 24% of them seen just once; the ten biggest clones take up about 5%. Here the sequenced sample was PBMCs, mostly from graft donor cells, taken 360 days after TCRalphabeta/CD19-depleted stem cell transplant. The receptors originated from a female patient aged 2-10 years who had a stem cell transplant for congenital amegakaryocytic thrombocytopenia, so the T cells may come from the graft donor. CDR3s include the opening cysteine and the closing phenylalanine or tryptophan. D genes are given only for firm matches. Some rows mark clone size as missing; the rest say once, few, many or name a class of expanded clone.

clone_size,v_call,d_call,j_call,cdr3_aa,cdr3_nt
-,TRBV20-1,-,TRBJ1-6,CSASSRGNSPLHF,TGCAGTGCTAGTTCTCGGGGTAATTCACCCCTCCACTTT
once,TRBV5-1,TRBD2,TRBJ2-5,CASSRDSGGKETQYF,TGCGCCAGCAGCAGGGACTCGGGGGGTAAAGAGACCCAGTACTTC
-,TRBV7-8,-,TRBJ2-3,CARAKGWSTDTQYF,TGTGCCAGGGCTAAGGGCTGGAGCACAGATACGCAGTATTTT
-,TRBV12-3/TRBV12-4,TRBD1,TRBJ2-7,CASNLGTGYEQYF,TGTGCCAGCAACCTGGGGACAGGGTACGAGCAGTACTTC
few,TRBV7-3,-,TRBJ2-5,CASSLTVDSQETQYF,TGTGCCAGCAGCTTAACGGTCGATTCCCAAGAGACCCAGTACTTC
many,TRBV20-1,-,TRBJ1-1,CSASDGTEAFF,TGCAGTGCTAGCGACGGCACTGAAGCTTTCTTT
-,TRBV11-3,-,TRBJ2-1,CASSLWGEGEQFF,TGTGCCAGCAGCTTATGGGGCGAGGGTGAGCAGTTCTTC
few,TRBV20-1,-,TRBJ1-2,CSARSQGIGGYTF,TGCAGTGCTAGATCCCAGGGGATTGGCGGCTACACCTTC
few,TRBV10-3,-,TRBJ1-2,CAISELGLFGYTF,TGTGCCATCAGTGAACTGGGTTTATTTGGCTACACCTTC
few,TRBV13,-,TRBJ2-5,CASGGPETQYF,TGTGCCAGCGGGGGGCCGGAGACCCAGTACTTC
-,TRBV5-1,TRBD1,TRBJ1-2,CASSWGTAQYGYTF,TGCGCCAGCAGCTGGGGGACAGCGCAGTATGGCTACACCTTC
few,TRBV29-1,-,TRBJ2-7,CSVAAVGTPRDEQYF,TGCAGCGTTGCCGCGGTCGGGACCCCCCGCGACGAGCAGTACTTC
-,TRBV19,-,TRBJ1-1,CASSILQARGNTEAFF,TGTGCCAGTAGTATTCTACAGGCCCGTGGAAACACTGAAGCTTTCTTT
few,TRBV27,-,TRBJ2-2,CASSSPGRASANTGELFF,TGTGCCAGCAGTTCCCCCGGCAGGGCGAGCGCGAACACCGGGGAGCTGTTTTTT
few,TRBV4-3,TRBD2,TRBJ2-3,CASSQDGWQAGVIDTQYF,TGCGCCAGCAGCCAAGATGGTTGGCAAGCGGGAGTAATAGATACGCAGTATTTT
-,TRBV6-2/TRBV6-3,TRBD2,TRBJ2-1,CASSLTSGSGNEQFF,TGTGCCAGCAGTCTCACTAGCGGGAGTGGGAATGAGCAGTTCTTC
few,TRBV5-1,TRBD1,TRBJ1-4,CASSSDRGVEKLFF,TGCGCCAGCAGCTCGGACAGGGGAGTTGAAAAACTGTTTTTT
-,TRBV6-5,TRBD2,TRBJ2-3,CASSYSWPRTSPDTQYF,TGTGCCAGCAGTTACTCTTGGCCGAGGACTAGTCCAGATACGCAGTATTTT
few,TRBV7-9,TRBD2,TRBJ2-3,CASRWGTISDTQYF,TGTGCCAGCAGATGGGGGACTATCTCAGATACGCAGTATTTT
-,TRBV6-1,-,TRBJ2-1,CASREDWGDEQFF,TGTGCCAGCAGAGAAGATTGGGGGGATGAGCAGTTCTTC
-,TRBV28,TRBD1,TRBJ1-2,CASRFDRVGGYTF,TGTGCCAGCAGATTCGACAGGGTTGGAGGCTACACCTTC
-,TRBV5-1,-,TRBJ2-5,CASRRDPTGETQYF,TGCGCCAGCAGGAGGGACCCAACCGGGGAGACCCAGTACTTC
-,TRBV7-8,-,TRBJ1-1,CASSLMTVRSVVNTEAFF,TGTGCCAGCAGCTTGATGACAGTCCGTAGCGTTGTTAACACTGAAGCTTTCTTT
-,TRBV29-1,-,TRBJ1-1,CSVMNSLNTEAFF,TGCAGCGTCATGAATTCCTTGAACACTGAAGCTTTCTTT
few,TRBV6-5,-,TRBJ2-3,CASSYQSQSTDTQYF,TGTGCCAGCAGCTACCAATCCCAGAGCACAGATACGCAGTATTTT
-,TRBV13,-,TRBJ2-7,CASSSLGRGYEQYF,TGTGCCAGCAGCTCCCTAGGGCGGGGATACGAGCAGTACTTC
few,TRBV4-2,TRBD2,TRBJ2-1,CASRVASGSSNEQFF,TGTGCCAGCAGGGTTGCTAGCGGGAGCTCCAATGAGCAGTTCTTC
few,TRBV19,TRBD2,TRBJ2-1,CASSHGGRPEDDNEQFF,TGTGCCAGTAGTCACGGCGGGAGACCCGAAGATGACAATGAGCAGTTCTTC
-,TRBV21-1,-,TRBJ2-1,CASNHHPSSNNEQFF,TGTGCCAGCAACCATCATCCCAGTTCGAACAATGAGCAGTTCTTC
-,TRBV4-3,-,TRBJ2-2,CASSRAWRANTGELFF,TGCGCCAGCAGCCGCGCGTGGAGGGCGAACACCGGGGAGCTGTTTTTT
few,TRBV6-2/TRBV6-3,TRBD2,TRBJ2-5,CASSYPFWRGEQETQYF,TGTGCCAGCAGTTACCCGTTTTGGCGGGGGGAGCAAGAGACCCAGTACTTC